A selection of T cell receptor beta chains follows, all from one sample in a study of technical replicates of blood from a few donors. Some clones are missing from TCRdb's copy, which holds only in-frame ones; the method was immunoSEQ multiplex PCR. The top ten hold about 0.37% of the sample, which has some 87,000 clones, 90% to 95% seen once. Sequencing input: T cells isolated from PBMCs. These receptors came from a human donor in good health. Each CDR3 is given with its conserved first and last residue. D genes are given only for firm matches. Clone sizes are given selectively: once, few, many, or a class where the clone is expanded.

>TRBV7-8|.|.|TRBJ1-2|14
TGTGCCAGCAGCTTACAGGGTCTGAGCTTCGGCTACACCTTC
CASSLQGLSFGYTF
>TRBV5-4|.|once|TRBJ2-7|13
TGTGCCACCGCAAGGGGAAATCGAGACGAGCAGTACTTC
CATARGNRDEQYF
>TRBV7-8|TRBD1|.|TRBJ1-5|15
TGTGCCAGCAGCAAGACAGGGGGCAGAAATCAGCCCCAGCATTTT
CASSKTGGRNQPQHF
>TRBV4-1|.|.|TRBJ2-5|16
TGCGCCAGCAGCCAAGCGTCTAGCTCGGGCCAAGAGACCCAGTACTTC
CASSQASSSGQETQYF
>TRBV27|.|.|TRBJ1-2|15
TGTGCCAGCAGTCCAAGGACAGCTAATAACTATGGCTACACCTTC
CASSPRTANNYGYTF
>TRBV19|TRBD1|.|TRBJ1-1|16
TGTGCCAGTAGTATAGAGTACAGGGGGGAGGACACTGAAGCTTTCTTT
CASSIEYRGEDTEAFF
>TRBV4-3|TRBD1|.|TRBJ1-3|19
TGCGCCAGCAGCCAAGAAGTAAACAGTCTTCTAAGGGGGCTAAACACCATATATTTT
CASSQEVNSLLRGLNTIYF
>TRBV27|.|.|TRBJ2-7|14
TGTGCCAGCAGTTTACAGGGGTTGACCTACGAGCAGTACTTC
CASSLQGLTYEQYF
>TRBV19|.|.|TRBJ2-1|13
TGTGCCAGTATGACTAGTCCGTCCAATGAGCAGTTCTTC
CASMTSPSNEQFF
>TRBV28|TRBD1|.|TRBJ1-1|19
TGTGCCAGCAGCACCCGGGACAGGGGGCCGGATAAAGATGTCGCTGAAGCTTTCTTT
CASSTRDRGPDKDVAEAFF
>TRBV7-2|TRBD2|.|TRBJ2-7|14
TGTGCCAGCAGCATGGGACTAGCGGGAGGCGAGCAGTACTTC
CASSMGLAGGEQYF
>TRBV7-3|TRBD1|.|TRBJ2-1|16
TGTGCCAGCAGCTTAAGGGGGACAGGGGCCTACAATGAGCAGTTCTTC
CASSLRGTGAYNEQFF
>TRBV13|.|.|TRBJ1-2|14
TGTGCCAGCAGAAACCCCGACGGGAACTATGGCTACACCTTC
CASRNPDGNYGYTF
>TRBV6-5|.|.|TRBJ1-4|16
TGTGCCAGCAGTTACTCGAGGGCAGACGGGGATGAAAAACTGTTTTTT
CASSYSRADGDEKLFF
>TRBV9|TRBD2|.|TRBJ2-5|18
TGTGCCAGCAGCGTCAGAGGACTAGCGGGAGGCCGCCAAGAGACCCAGTACTTC
CASSVRGLAGGRQETQYF
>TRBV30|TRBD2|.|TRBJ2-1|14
TGTGCCTGGAGTGTTGGGCGGGAGTTAGATGAGCAGTTCTTC
CAWSVGRELDEQFF
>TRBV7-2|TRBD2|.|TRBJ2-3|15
TGTGCCAGCAGCTCCGCGGGACTATCCACAGATACGCAGTATTTT
CASSSAGLSTDTQYF
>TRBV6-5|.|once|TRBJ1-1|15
TGTGCCAGCAGTTACTCGGGGGGGTCCGGTACTGAAGCTTTCTTT
CASSYSGGSGTEAFF
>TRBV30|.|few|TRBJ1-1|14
TGTGCCTGGAGTGTACAAAGGGAGAGGACTGAAGCTTTCTTT
CAWSVQRERTEAFF
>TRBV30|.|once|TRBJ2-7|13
TGTGCCTGGAGTGTAGGGCGGGGCTACGAGCAGTACTTC
CAWSVGRGYEQYF
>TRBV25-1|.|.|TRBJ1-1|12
TGTGCCAGCAGTGAAAACAGTCTACAAGCTTTCTTT
CASSENSLQAFF
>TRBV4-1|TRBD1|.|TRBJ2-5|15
TGCGCCAGCAGCCGCCAAAAGGGACAGGTAGAGACCCAGTACTTC
CASSRQKGQVETQYF
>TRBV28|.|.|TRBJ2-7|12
TGTGCCAGCAGTCCCGACAGCTACGAGCAGTACTTC
CASSPDSYEQYF
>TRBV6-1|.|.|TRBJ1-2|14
TGTGCCAGCAGTAATCCTCTCTGGGCGGGAGGCTACACCTTC
CASSNPLWAGGYTF
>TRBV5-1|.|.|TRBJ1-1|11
TGCGCCAGCACCATCACAGGCGAAGCTTTCTTT
CASTITGEAFF
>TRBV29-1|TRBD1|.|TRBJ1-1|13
TGCAGCGTTCTGACAGGGGAATCTTATGAAGCTTTCTTT
CSVLTGESYEAFF
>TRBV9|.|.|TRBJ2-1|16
TGTGCCAGCAGCCGAGGGGGGGAGCAATCCTACAATGAGCAGTTCTTC
CASSRGGEQSYNEQFF
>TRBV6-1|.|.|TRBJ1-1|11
TGTGCCAGCAGAGGAGGGATTGAAGCTTTCTTT
CASRGGIEAFF
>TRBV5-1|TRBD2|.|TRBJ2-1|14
TGCGCCAGCAACGAAGCGGGACCCTACAATGAGCAGTTCTTC
CASNEAGPYNEQFF
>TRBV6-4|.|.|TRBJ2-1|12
TGTGCCAGCAGTGACGAGGCGGGTGAGCAGTTCTTC
CASSDEAGEQFF
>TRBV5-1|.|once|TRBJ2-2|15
TGCGCCAGCAGCTTGGGGGGCGCGAACACCGGGGAGCTGTTTTTT
CASSLGGANTGELFF
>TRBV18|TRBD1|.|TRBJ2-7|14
TGTGCCAGCTCACTTAGACAGGGCTCCTACGAGCAGTACTTC
CASSLRQGSYEQYF
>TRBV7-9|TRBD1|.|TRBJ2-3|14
TGTGCCAGCAGGGGGGACAGTTCCACAGATACGCAGTATTTT
CASRGDSSTDTQYF
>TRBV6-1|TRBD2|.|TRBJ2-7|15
TGTGCCAGCAGCCCAGTGCGGGGGGGAACCTACGAGCAGTACTTC
CASSPVRGGTYEQYF
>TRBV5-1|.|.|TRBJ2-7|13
TGCGCCAGCAGCTGGCGGCAGGGCTTCGAGCAGTACTTC
CASSWRQGFEQYF
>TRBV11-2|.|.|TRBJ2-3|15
TGTGCCAGCAGCTCAGCAGGGGTCCGCACAGATACGCAGTATTTT
CASSSAGVRTDTQYF
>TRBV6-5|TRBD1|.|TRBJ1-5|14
TGTGCCAGCAGCCGAGGACAGGAGAGTCAGCCCCAGCATTTT
CASSRGQESQPQHF
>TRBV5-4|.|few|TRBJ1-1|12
TGTGCCAGCAGCCTCAGGGACACTGAAGCTTTCTTT
CASSLRDTEAFF
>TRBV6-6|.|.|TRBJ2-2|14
TGTGCCAGCAGTTACCGGGGGAACACCGGGGAGCTGTTTTTT
CASSYRGNTGELFF
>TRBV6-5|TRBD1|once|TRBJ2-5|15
TGTGCCAGCAGAATCTTGGGACAGGGTGTCGAGACCCAGTACTTC
CASRILGQGVETQYF
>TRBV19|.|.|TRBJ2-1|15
TGTGCCAGTAGTATAGCGTGGCAGATTTACAATGAGCAGTTCTTC
CASSIAWQIYNEQFF
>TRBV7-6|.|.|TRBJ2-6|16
TGTGCCAGCAGCTCCCACCCAGGGTCTGGGGCCAACGTCCTGACTTTC
CASSSHPGSGANVLTF
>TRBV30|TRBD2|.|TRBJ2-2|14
TGTGCCTGTAGCGGGAGATCGAACACCGGGGAGCTGTTTTTT
CACSGRSNTGELFF
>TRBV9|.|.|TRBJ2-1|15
TGTGCCAGCAGCGCTCCACGGAGCTCCTACAATGAGCAGTTCTTC
CASSAPRSSYNEQFF
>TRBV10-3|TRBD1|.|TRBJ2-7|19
TGTGCCATCAGTGAGGGCGGGGACAGGGGGCTATTTAGCTCCTACGAGCAGTACTTC
CAISEGGDRGLFSSYEQYF